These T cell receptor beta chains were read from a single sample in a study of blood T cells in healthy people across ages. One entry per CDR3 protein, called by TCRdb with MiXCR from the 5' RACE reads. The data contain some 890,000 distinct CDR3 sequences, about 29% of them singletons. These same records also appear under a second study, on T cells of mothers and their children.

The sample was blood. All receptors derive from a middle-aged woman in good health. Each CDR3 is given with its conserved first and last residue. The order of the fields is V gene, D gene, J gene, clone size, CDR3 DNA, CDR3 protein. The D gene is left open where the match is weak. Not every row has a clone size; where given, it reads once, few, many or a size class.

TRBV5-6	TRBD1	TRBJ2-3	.	TGTGCCAGCAGCCTCCGGTGGGACAGGGGACGCACAGATACGCAGTATTTT	CASSLRWDRGRTDTQYF
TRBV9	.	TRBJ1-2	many	TGTGCCAGCAGCAGCATACGACACAGGGAATCTTATGGCTACACCTTC	CASSSIRHRESYGYTF
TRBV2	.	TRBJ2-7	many	TGTGCCAGCAGTGACGCCGGGGCCGCCTACGAGCAGTACTTC	CASSDAGAAYEQYF
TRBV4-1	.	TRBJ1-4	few	TGCGCCAGCAGCCAAGAAGGCAGAGCCCAAAATGAAAAACTGTTTTTT	CASSQEGRAQNEKLFF
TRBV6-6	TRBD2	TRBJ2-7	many	TGTGCCAGCACCCGGGGGGTGGCGCAGTACTTC	CASTRGVAQYF
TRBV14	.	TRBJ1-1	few	TGTGCCAGCAGCCAACTGAGGGAGGTAGCTTTCTTT	CASSQLREVAFF
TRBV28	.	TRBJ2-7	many	TGTGCCAGCAGTCAAGCGGGACAGCGGCCCTACGAGCAGTACTTC	CASSQAGQRPYEQYF
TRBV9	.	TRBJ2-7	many	TGTGCCAGCAGCTCCAGTTCCGCGCTACCCTACGAGCAGTACTTC	CASSSSSALPYEQYF
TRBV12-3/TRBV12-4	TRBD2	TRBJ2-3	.	TGTGCCAGCAGGGGACTAGCCCTCCGCGGAGATACGCAGTATTTT	CASRGLALRGDTQYF
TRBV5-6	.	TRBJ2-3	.	TGTGCCAGCAGCTGGCAGGGGTCGGTGGATACGCAGTATTTT	CASSWQGSVDTQYF
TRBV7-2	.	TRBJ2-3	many	TGTGCCAGCAGCTTAGGTTGGAGCACAGATACGCAGTATTTT	CASSLGWSTDTQYF
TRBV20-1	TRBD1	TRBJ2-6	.	TGCAGTGCTGGACAAGGGGGCGTGTGGCGTGGGGCCAACGTCCTGACTTTC	CSAGQGGVWRGANVLTF
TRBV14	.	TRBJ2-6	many	TGTGCCAGCAGCCAGGGATTTGGGGCCAACGTCCTGACTTTC	CASSQGFGANVLTF
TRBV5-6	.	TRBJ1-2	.	TGTGCCAGCAGCTTGCCAGGGAGTGGGGCATACTATGGCTTCACCTTC	CASSLPGSGAYYGFTF
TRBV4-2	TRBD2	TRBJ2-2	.	TGTGCCAGCAGCCCCAGAGTGGGACTAGCGGGGGGAAACACCAGGGAGCTGTTTTTT	CASSPRVGLAGGNTRELFF
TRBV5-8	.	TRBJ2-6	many	TGTGCCAGCAGCCAGGGGATTAGCTCTGGGGCCAACGTCCTGACTTTC	CASSQGISSGANVLTF
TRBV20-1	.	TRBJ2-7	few	TGCAGTGCTAGAGATCCATCCCCCACCGGGACAAGGAACAATGAGCAGTACTTC	CSARDPSPTGTRNNEQYF
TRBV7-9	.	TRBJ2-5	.	TGTGCCAGCAGCACCGGACAGACACAAGAGACCCAGTACTTC	CASSTGQTQETQYF
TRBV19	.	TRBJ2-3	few	TGTGCCAATAATGGGGGCACAGATACGCAGTATTTT	CANNGGTDTQYF
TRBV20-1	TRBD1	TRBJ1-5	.	TGCAGTGCTAGGCTCGGGACAGCTAATCAGCCCCAGCATTTT	CSARLGTANQPQHF
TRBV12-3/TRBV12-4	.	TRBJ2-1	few	TGTGCCAGCAGTTTAGCGCAGGAATGGGATGAGCAGTTCTTC	CASSLAQEWDEQFF
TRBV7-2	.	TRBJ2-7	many	TGTGCCAGCAGCTTAGCACAGGGAGCCCCCTACGAGCAGTACTTC	CASSLAQGAPYEQYF
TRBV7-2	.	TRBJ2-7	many	TGTGCCAGCAGCCCCAAGCCGAACGAGCAGTACTTC	CASSPKPNEQYF
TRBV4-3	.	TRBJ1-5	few	TGCGCCAGCAGCCGTTGGGGGGACAGCAATCAGCCCCAGCATTTT	CASSRWGDSNQPQHF
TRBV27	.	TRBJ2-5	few	TGTGCCAGCAGTTTAGGCAGGGCTGGAGGGGAGACCCAGTACTTC	CASSLGRAGGETQYF
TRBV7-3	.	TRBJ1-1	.	TGTGCCAGCAGCCCGGGTTTGGGAGTGAACACTGAAGCTTTCTTT	CASSPGLGVNTEAFF
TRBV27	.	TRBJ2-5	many	TGTGCCAGCAGTACATTGGTGCGGGAGACCCAGTACTTC	CASSTLVRETQYF
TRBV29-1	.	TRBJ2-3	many	TGCAGCGAGACGGGAGAAACAGATACGCAGTATTTT	CSETGETDTQYF
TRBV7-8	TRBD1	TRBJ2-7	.	TGTGCCACAGCTCTCGACAGGGCCTACGAGCAGTACTTC	CATALDRAYEQYF
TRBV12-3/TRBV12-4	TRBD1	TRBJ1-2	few	TGTGCCAGCAGTCCTACAGGGGGCGCGGTTGGCTACACCTTC	CASSPTGGAVGYTF
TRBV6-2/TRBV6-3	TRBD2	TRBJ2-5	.	TGTGCCAGCAGTCCCGGGACTAGCGGACTAGGACGGGAGACCCAGTACTTC	CASSPGTSGLGRETQYF
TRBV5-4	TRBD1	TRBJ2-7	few	TGTGCCAGCAGCTTGCAGGGGGCGGTCTACGAGCAGTACTTC	CASSLQGAVYEQYF
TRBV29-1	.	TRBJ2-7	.	TGCGGCGTTGCCCTCCGGCGGAGGGACCACGAGCAGTACTTC	CGVALRRRDHEQYF
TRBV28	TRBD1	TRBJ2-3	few	TGTGCCAGCAGTCCCTCCGGGACAGGGGTTGGTAAAGATACGCAGTATTTT	CASSPSGTGVGKDTQYF
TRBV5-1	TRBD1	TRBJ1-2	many	TGCGCCAGCCGCAACGGAACAGGGGCCTATGGCTACACCTTC	CASRNGTGAYGYTF
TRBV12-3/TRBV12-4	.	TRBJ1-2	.	TGTGCCAGCACCCCAGGTCTTAACTATGGCTACACCTTC	CASTPGLNYGYTF
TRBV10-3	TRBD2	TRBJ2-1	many	TGTGCCACTGGGACTAGCGGGGGGAATGAGCAGTTCTTC	CATGTSGGNEQFF
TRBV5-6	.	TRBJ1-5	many	TGTGCCAGCAGCCGAGGGGGAGGGGATCAGCCCCAGCATTTT	CASSRGGGDQPQHF
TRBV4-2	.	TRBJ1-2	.	TGTGCCAGCAGCCATGGCGAACAGGTTAACTATGGCTACACCTTC	CASSHGEQVNYGYTF
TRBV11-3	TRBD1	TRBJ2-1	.	TGTGCCAGCAGTCAATGGACAGGGGACAATGAGCAGTTCTTC	CASSQWTGDNEQFF
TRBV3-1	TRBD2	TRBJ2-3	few	TGTGCCAGCAGCCAAGATACGGGCGGGGGAGCTAGCACAGATACGCAGTATTTT	CASSQDTGGGASTDTQYF
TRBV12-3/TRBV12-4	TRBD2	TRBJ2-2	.	TGTGCCAGCAGTTTAAGGACTAGCGGGGTGTCCGGGGAGCTGTTTTTT	CASSLRTSGVSGELFF
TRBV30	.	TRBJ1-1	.	TGTGCCTGGAGTGTACACAGGGACACTGAAGCTTTCTTT	CAWSVHRDTEAFF
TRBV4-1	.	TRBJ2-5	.	TGCGCCAGCAGCCAAAATAAAGCGGTTCAAGAGACCCAGTACTTC	CASSQNKAVQETQYF
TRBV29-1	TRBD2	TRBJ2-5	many	TGCAGCGTTGTAGAGGCGACTAGCGGGGGTTCAGAGACCCAGTACTTC	CSVVEATSGGSETQYF
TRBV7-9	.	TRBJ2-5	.	TGTGCCAGCAGAGGACCGCGGACGGATAACCAAGAGACCCAGTACTTC	CASRGPRTDNQETQYF
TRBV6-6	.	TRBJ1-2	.	TGTGCCAGCAGTCCACTGGAAACCTATGGCTACACCTTC	CASSPLETYGYTF
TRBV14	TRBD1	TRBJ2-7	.	TGTGCCAGCAGCCAAGATCGATACAGGGGGCAACACGAGCAGTACTTC	CASSQDRYRGQHEQYF